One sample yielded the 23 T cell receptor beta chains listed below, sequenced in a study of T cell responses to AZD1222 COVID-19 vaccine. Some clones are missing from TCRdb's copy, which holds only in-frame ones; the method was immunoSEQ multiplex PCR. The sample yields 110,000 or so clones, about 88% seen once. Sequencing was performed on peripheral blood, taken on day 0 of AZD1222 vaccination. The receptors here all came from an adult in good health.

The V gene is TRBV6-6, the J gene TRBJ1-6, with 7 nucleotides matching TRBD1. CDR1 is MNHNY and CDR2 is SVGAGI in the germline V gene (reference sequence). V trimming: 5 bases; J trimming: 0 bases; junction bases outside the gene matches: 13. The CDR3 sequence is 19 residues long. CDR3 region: CASSRIQGVHDSYNSPLHF. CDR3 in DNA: TGTGCCAGCAGTCGAATTCAGGGGGTCCATGACTCCTATAATTCACCCCTCCACTTT.

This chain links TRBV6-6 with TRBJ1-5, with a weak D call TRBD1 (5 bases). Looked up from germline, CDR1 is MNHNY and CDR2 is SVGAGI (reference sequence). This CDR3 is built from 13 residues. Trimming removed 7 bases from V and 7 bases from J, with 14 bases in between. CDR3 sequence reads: CASTLGGLQPQHF. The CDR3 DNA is TGTGCCAGCACCCTGGGGGGTCTGCAGCCCCAGCATTTT.

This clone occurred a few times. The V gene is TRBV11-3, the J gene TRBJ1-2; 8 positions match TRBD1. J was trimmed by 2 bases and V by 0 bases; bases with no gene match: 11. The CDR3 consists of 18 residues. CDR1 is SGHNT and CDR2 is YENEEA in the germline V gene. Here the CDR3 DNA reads TGTGCCAGCAGCTTAGAGGCTCGGACAGGGAACGGCAACTATGGCTACACCTTC. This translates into CASSLEARTGNGNYGYTF.

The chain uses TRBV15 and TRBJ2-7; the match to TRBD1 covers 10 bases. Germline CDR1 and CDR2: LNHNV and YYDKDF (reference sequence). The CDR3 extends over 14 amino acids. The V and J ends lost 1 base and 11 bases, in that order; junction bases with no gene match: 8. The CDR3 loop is CATSRAGTGEREYV. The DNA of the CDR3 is TGTGCCACCAGCAGAGCTGGGACAGGGGAGCGGGAGTACGTC.

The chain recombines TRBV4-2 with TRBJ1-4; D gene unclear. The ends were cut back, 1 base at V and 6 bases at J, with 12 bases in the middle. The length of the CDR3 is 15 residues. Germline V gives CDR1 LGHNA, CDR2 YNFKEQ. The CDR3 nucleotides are TGTGCCAGCAGCCAAGCTGGACCCGTGGATGAAAAACTGTTTTTT. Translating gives CASSQAGPVDEKLFF.

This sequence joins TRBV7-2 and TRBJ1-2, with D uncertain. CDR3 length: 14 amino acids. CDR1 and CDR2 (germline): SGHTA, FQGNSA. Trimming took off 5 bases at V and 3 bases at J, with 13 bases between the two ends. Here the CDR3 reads CASSASGPYYGYTF. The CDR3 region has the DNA TGTGCCAGCAGCGCGTCCGGGCCGTACTATGGCTACACCTTC.

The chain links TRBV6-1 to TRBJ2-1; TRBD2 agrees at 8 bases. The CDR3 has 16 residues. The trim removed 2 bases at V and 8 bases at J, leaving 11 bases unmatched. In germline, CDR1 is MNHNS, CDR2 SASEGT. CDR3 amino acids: CASSESPGLVFYEQFF. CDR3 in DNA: TGTGCCAGCAGTGAATCTCCGGGACTAGTCTTCTATGAGCAGTTCTTC.

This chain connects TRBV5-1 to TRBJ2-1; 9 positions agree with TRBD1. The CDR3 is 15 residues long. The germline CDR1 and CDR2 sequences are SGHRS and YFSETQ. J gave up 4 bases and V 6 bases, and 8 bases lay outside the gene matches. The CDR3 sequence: CASTPGDRAYNEQFF. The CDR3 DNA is TGCGCCAGCACTCCGGGGGACAGGGCTTACAATGAGCAGTTCTTC. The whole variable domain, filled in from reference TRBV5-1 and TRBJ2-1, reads KAGVTQTPRYLIKTRGQQVTLSCSPISGHRSVSWYQQTPGQGLQFLFEYFSETQRNKGNFPGRFSGRQFSNSRSEMNVSTLELGDSALYLCASTPGDRAYNEQFFGPGTRLTVL.

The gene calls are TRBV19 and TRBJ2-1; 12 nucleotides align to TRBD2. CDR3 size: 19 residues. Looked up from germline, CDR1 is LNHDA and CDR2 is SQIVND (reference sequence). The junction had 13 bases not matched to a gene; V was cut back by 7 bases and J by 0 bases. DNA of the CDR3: TGTGCCAGTACCCCCAGGGGACTAGCGGGTTTGAGCTCCTACAATGAGCAGTTCTTC. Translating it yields CASTPRGLAGLSSYNEQFF.

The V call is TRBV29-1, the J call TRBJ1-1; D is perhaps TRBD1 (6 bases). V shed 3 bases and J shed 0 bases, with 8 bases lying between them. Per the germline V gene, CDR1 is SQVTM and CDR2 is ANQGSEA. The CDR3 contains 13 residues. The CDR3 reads CSVDNRVNTEAFF. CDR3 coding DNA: TGCAGCGTTGATAACAGGGTGAACACTGAAGCTTTCTTT.

The DNA for the CDR3 is TGCGCCAGCAGCCCAGGGGCGGTGTCCTACGAGCAGTACTTC. It translates to CASSPGAVSYEQYF. J is TRBJ2-7 and V is TRBV5-1; maybe TRBD1 (6 bases). The CDR3 is 14 amino acids. Trimming stripped 4 bases from V and 1 base from J, with 12 bases between. CDR1 SGHRS and CDR2 YFSETQ come from the germline V gene.

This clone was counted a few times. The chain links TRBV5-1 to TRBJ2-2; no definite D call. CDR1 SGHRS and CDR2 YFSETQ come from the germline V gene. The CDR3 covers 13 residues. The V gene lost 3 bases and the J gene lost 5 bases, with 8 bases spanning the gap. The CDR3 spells CASSSKGTGELFF. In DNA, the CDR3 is TGCGCCAGCAGCTCAAAGGGAACCGGGGAGCTGTTTTTT.

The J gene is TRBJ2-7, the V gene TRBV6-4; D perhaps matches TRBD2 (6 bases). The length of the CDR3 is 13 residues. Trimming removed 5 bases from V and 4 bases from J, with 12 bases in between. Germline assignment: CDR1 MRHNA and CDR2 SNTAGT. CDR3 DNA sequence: TGTGCCAGCAGTCGGCAGGAGGGATACGAGCAGTACTTC. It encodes CASSRQEGYEQYF.

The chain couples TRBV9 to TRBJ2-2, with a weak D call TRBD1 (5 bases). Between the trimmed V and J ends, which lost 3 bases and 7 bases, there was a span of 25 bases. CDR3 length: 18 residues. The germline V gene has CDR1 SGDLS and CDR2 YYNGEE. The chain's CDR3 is CASSASPLGWQGVGELFF. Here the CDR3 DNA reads TGTGCCAGCAGCGCCTCTCCCCTGGGTTGGCAGGGTGTCGGGGAGCTGTTTTTT.

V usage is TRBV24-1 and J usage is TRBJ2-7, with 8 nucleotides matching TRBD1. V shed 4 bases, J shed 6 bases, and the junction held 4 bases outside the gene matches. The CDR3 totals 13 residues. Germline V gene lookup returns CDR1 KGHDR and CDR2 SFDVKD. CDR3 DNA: TGTGCCACCAGTGACCGAGGACAGGGCGAGCAGTACTTC. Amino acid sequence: CATSDRGQGEQYF.

This CDR3 reads CASSLGRGQGFPEAFF. DNA of the CDR3: TGTGCCAGCAGCTTGGGGAGGGGACAGGGGTTCCCTGAAGCTTTCTTT. The chain couples TRBV5-5 to TRBJ1-1, with 10 bases aligning to TRBD1. J lost 6 bases, V lost 0 bases, and 8 bases had no gene match. The germline gives CDR1 SGHKS, CDR2 YYEKEE (reference sequence). CDR3 length: 16 amino acids.

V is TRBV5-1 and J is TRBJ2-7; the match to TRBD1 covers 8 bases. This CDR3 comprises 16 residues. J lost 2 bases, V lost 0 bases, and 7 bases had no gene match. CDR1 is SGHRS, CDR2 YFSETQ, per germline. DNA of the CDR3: TGCGCCAGCAGCTTGGACGACAGGGGCGCCACCTACGAGCAGTACTTC. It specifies CASSLDDRGATYEQYF.

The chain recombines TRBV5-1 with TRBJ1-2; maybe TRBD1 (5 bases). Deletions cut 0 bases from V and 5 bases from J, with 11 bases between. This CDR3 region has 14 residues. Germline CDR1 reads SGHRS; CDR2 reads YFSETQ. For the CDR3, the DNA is TGCGCCAGCAGCTTGGGCTGGGGGGGTTATGGCTACACCTTC. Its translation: CASSLGWGGYGYTF.

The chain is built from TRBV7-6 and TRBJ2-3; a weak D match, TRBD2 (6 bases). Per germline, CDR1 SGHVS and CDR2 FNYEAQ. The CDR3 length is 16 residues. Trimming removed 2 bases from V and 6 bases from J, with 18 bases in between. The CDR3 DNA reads TGTGCCAGCAGCTTAAGTGGGACTGGCCCGTATGATACGCAGTATTTT. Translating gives CASSLSGTGPYDTQYF. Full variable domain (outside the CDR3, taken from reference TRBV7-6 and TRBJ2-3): GAGVSQSPRYKVTKRGQDVALRCDPISGHVSLYWYRQALGQGPEFLTYFNYEAQQDKSGLPNDRFSAERPEGSISTLTIQRTEQRDSAMYRCASSLSGTGPYDTQYFGPGTRLTVL.

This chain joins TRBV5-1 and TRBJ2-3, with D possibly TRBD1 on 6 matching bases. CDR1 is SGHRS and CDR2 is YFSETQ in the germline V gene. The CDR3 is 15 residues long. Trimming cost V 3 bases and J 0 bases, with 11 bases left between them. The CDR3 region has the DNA TGCGCCAGCAGCTGGACAGCGCCTAGCACAGATACGCAGTATTTT. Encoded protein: CASSWTAPSTDTQYF.

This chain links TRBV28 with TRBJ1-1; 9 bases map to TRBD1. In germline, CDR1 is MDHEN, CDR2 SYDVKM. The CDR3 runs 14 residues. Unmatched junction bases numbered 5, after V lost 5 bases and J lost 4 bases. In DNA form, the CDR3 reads TGTGCCAGCAGTAGGACAGGGGTGATCACTGAAGCTTTCTTT. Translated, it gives CASSRTGVITEAFF.

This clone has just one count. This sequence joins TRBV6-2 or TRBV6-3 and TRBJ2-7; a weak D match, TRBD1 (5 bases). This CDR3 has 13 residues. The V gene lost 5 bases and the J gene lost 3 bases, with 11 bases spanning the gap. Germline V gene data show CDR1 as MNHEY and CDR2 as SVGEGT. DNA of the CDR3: TGTGCCAGCAGTCACCGACAGAACTACGAGCAGTACTTC. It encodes CASSHRQNYEQYF.

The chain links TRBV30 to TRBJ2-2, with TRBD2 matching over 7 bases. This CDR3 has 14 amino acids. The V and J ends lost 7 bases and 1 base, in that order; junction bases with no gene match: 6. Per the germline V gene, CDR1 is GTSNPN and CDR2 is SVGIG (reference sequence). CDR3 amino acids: CASKKRGNTGELFF. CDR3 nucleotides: TGTGCCTCGAAGAAGCGGGGGAACACCGGGGAGCTGTTTTTT.